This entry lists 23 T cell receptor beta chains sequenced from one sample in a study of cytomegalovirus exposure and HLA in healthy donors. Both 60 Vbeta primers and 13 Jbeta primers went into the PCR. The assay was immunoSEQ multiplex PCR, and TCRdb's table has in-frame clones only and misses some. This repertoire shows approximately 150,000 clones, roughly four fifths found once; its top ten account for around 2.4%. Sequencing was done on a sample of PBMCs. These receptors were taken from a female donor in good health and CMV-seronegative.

CDR3 residues: CASSLTQMRGYTF. CDR3 coding DNA: TGTGCCAGCAGTTTAACTCAGATGCGGGGCTACACCTTC. The chain links TRBV28 to TRBJ1-2, with D hard to call. The CDR3 extends over 13 amino acids. V was clipped by 2 bases and J by 8 bases, with 12 bases between them. Per germline, CDR1 MDHEN and CDR2 SYDVKM.

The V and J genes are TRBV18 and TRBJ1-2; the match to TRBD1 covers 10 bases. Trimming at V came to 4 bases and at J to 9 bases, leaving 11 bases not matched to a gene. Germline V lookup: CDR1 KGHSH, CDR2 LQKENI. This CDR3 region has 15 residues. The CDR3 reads CASSLPGTGVVSYTF. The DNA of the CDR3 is TGTGCCAGCTCACTACCCGGGACAGGGGTGGTTAGCTACACCTTC. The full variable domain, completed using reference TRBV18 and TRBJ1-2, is NAGVMQNPRHLVRRRGQEARLRCSPMKGHSHVYWYRQLPEEGLKFMVYLQKENIIDESGMPKERFSAEFPKEGPSILRIQQVVRGDSAAYFCASSLPGTGVVSYTFGSGTRLTVV.

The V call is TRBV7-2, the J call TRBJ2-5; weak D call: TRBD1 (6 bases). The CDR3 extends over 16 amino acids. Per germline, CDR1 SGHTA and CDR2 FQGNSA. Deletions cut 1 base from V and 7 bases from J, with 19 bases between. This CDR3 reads CASSLEGTPGTVTQYF. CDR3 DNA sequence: TGTGCCAGCAGCTTAGAGGGGACACCCGGGACGGTGACCCAGTACTTC.

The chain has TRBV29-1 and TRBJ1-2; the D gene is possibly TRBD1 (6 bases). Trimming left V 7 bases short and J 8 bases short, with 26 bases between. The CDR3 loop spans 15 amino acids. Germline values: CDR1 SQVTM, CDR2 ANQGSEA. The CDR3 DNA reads TGCAGCGCATCCCCCCCCGGACAGTTCGTAGGAGGCTACACCTTC. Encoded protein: CSASPPGQFVGGYTF.

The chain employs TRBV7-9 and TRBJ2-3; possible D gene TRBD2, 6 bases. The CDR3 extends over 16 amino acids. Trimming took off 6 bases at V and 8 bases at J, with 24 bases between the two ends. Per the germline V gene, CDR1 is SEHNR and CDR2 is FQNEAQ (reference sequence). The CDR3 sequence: CASSSPLGLRDGTQYF. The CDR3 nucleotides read TGTGCCAGCAGTTCCCCCCTAGGGTTGCGGGACGGTACGCAGTATTTT.

The CDR3, as DNA: TGTGCCAGCAGTCCTCATGGGACTAGATACAATGAGCAGTTCTTC. Protein product: CASSPHGTRYNEQFF. The rearrangement uses TRBV7-9 and TRBJ2-1; 8 bases fit TRBD2. The CDR3 covers 15 residues. Germline loops: CDR1 SEHNR, CDR2 FQNEAQ (reference sequence). V shed 6 bases, J shed 4 bases, and the junction held 8 bases outside the gene matches.

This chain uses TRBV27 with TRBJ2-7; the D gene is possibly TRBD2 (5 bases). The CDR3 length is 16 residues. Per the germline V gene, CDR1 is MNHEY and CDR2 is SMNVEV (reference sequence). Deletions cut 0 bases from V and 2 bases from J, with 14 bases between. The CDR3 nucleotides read TGTGCCAGCAGTTTATCTTACGACTACCATGCCTACGAGCAGTACTTC. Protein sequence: CASSLSYDYHAYEQYF.

The CDR3 region is CASSSAGTRVPQETQYF. The CDR3 region has the DNA TGTGCCAGCAGCTCCGCCGGGACTAGAGTTCCCCAAGAGACCCAGTACTTC. The chain joins TRBV7-8 to TRBJ2-5; 8 nucleotides agree with TRBD2. There are 17 residues in the CDR3. Unmatched junction bases numbered 11, after V lost 4 bases and J lost 1 base. Germline V gene data show CDR1 as SGHVS and CDR2 as FQNEAQ.

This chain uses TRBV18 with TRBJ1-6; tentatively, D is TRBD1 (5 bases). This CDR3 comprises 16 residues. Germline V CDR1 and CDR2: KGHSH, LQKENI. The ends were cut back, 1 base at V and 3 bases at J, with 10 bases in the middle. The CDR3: CASSPLGQGYNSPLHF. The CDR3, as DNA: TGTGCCAGCTCACCACTTGGGCAGGGCTATAATTCACCCCTCCACTTT.

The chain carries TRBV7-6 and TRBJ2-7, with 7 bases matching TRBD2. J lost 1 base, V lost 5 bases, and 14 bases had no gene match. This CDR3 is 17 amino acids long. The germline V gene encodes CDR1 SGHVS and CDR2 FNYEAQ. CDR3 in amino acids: CASSIVPGLRGSYEQYF. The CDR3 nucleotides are TGTGCCAGCAGCATTGTCCCGGGACTACGAGGGTCCTACGAGCAGTACTTC.

The CDR3 here is CASSPGQGAGETQYF. Here the CDR3 DNA reads TGTGCCAGCAGCCCGGGACAGGGGGCTGGAGAGACCCAGTACTTC. The V call is TRBV9, the J call TRBJ2-5, with TRBD1 matching over 12 bases. Germline assignment: CDR1 SGDLS and CDR2 YYNGEE. With 4 bases clipped from V and 4 bases from J, the junction kept 5 bases outside the gene matches. CDR3 length equals 15 residues.

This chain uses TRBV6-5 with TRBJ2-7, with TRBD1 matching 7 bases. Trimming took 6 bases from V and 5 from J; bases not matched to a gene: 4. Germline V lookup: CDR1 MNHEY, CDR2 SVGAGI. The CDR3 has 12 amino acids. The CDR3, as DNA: TGTGCCAGCAGCCCCCAGGGGGACGAGCAGTACTTC. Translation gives CASSPQGDEQYF.

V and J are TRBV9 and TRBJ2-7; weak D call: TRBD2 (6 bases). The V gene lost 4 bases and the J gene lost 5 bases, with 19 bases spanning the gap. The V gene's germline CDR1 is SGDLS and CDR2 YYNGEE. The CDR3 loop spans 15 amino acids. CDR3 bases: TGTGCCAGCAGCCCTGGGGGTGCGACTAGAGACGAGCAGTACTTC. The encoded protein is CASSPGGATRDEQYF.

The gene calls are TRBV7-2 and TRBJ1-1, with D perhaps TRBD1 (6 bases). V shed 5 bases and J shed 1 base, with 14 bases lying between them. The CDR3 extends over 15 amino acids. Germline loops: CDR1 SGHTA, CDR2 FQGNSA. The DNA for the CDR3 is TGTGCCAGCAGCATTCGACAGGAAGCGAACACTGAAGCTTTCTTT. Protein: CASSIRQEANTEAFF.

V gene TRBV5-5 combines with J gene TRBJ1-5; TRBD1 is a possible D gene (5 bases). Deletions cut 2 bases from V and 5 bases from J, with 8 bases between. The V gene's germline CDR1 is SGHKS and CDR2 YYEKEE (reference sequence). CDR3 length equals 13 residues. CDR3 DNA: TGTGCCAGCAGCTTACAGGCGGATCAGCCCCAGCATTTT. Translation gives CASSLQADQPQHF.

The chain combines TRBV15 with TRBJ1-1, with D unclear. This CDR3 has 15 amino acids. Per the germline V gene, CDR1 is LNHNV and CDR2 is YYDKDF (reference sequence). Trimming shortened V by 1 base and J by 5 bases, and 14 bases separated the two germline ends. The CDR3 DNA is TGTGCCACCAGCAGAGGTGAGGACTTACGTACTGAAGCTTTCTTT. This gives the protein CATSRGEDLRTEAFF.

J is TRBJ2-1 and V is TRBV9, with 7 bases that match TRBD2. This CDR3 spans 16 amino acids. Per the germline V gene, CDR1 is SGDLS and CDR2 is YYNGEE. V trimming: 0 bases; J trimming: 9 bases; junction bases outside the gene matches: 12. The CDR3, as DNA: TGTGCCAGCAGCGTAGCGGGGGGAGGATTCGGGGGTGAGCAGTTCTTC. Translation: CASSVAGGGFGGEQFF.

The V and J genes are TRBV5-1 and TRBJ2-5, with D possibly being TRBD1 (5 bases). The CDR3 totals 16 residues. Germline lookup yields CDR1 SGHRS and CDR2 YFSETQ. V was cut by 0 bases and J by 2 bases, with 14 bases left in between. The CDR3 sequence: CASSLARQSGQETQYF. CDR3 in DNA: TGCGCCAGCAGCTTGGCGCGACAGTCCGGTCAAGAGACCCAGTACTTC.

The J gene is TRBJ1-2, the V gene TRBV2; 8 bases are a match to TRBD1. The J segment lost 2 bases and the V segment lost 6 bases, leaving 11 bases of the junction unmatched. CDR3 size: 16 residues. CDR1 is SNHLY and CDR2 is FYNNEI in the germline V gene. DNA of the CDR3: TGTGCCAGCAGCGCTCGGACAGGGCGGCGGAACTATGGCTACACCTTC. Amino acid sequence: CASSARTGRRNYGYTF.

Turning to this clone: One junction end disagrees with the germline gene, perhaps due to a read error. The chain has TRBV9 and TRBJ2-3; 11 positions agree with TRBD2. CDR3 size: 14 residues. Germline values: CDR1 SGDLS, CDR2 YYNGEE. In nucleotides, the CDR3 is TGTGCCAGCAACGTAGGGACTAGCGGTGATACGCAGTATTTT. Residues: CASNVGTSGDTQYF.

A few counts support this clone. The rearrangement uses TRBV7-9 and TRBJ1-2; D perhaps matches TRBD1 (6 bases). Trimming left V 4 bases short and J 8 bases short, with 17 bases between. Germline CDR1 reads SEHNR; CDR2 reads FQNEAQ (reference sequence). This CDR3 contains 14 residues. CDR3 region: CASSSWGSQGGYTF. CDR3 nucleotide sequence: TGTGCCAGCAGCTCGTGGGGCAGCCAGGGGGGCTACACCTTC.

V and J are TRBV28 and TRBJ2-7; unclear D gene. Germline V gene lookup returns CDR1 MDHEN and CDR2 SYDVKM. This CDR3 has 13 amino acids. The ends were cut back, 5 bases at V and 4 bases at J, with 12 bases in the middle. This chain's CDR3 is CASSPQRIYEQYF. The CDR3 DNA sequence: TGTGCCAGCAGTCCCCAGCGAATTTACGAGCAGTACTTC.

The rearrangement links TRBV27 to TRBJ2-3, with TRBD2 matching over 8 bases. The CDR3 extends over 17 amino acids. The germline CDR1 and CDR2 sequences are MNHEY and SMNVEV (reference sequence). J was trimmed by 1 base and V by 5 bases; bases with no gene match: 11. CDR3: CASSRAGGPGGTDTQYF. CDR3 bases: TGTGCCAGCAGTAGGGCGGGAGGCCCGGGAGGCACAGATACGCAGTATTTT.